This T cell receptor beta chain is from a study of blood T cell repertoires in COVID-19. V lost 7 bases and J lost 3, with 11 bases in between. Looked up from germline, CDR1 is SNHLY and CDR2 is FYNNEI. The CDR3 runs to 13 residues. Per the original data handling: Reference gene primer amplification yielded estimated nucleated cell counts. Profiled with immunoSEQ multiplex PCR; TCRdb holds only in-frame clones, not every one. The DNA was the basis for D and trimming; V, J and clone size are from that table. The profile shows about 22,000 clones, approximately 92% of them singletons. The chain joins TRBV2 to TRBJ2-3, with D perhaps TRBD2 (6 bases). The source material was peripheral blood. The origin of this receptor is a woman in her 70s with active COVID-19. The CDR3 protein is CASKAGTTDTQYF. The CDR3 region has the DNA TGTGCCAGCAAGGCGGGAACGACAGATACGCAGTATTTT.